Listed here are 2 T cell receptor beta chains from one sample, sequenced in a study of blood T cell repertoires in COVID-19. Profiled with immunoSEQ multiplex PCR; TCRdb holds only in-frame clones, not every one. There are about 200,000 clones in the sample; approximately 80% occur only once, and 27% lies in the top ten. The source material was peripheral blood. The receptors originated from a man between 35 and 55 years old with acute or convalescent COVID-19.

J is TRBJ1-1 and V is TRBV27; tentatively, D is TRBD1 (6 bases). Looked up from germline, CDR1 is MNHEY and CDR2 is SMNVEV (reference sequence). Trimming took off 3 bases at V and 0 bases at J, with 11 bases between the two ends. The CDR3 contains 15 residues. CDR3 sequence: CASSFGGALNTEAFF. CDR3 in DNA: TGTGCCAGCAGTTTTGGGGGGGCGCTGAACACTGAAGCTTTCTTT.

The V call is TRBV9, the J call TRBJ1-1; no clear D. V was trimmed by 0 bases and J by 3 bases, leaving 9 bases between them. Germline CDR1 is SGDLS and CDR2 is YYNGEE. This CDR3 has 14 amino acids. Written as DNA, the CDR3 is TGTGCCAGCAGCGTAGGGAGCAGCTACACTGAAGCTTTCTTT. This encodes CASSVGSSYTEAFF.